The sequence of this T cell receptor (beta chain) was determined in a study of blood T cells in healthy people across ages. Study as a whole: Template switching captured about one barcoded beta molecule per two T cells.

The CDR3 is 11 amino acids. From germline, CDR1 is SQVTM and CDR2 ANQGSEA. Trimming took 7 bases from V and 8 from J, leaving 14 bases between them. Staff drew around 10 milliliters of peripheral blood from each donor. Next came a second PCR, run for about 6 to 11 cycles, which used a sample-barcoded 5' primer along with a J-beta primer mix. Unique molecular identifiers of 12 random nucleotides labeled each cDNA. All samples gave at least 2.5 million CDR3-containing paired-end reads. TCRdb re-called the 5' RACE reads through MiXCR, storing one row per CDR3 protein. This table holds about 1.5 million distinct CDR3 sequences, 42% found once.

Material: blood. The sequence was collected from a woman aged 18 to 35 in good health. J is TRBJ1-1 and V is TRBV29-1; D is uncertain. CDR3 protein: CSATSGNEAFF. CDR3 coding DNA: TGCAGCGCAACTTCCGGGAACGAAGCTTTCTTT.